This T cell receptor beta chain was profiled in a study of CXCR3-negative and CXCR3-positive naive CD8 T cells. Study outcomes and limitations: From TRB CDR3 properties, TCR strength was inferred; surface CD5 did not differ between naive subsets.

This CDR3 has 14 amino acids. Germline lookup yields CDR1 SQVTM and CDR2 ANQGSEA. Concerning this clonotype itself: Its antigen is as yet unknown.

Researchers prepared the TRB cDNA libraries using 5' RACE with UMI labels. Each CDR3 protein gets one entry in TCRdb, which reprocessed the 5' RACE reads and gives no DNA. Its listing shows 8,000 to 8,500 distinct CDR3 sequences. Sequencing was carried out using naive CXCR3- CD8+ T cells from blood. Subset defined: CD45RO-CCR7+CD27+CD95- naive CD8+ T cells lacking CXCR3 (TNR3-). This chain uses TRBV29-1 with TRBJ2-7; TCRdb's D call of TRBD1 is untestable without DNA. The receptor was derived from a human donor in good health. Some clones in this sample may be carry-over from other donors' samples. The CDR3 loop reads CSVDGGKGYYEQYF.